This T cell receptor beta chain was obtained from a study of blood T cell repertoires in COVID-19. Study summary: The United States, Italy and Spain supplied acute and convalescent COVID-19 samples. The cDNA or gDNA used as material had been derived from T cells, B-cell-depleted T cells, or PBMCs.

Germline V gene lookup returns CDR1 SGHDN and CDR2 FVKESK. The ends lost 5 bases at V and 8 bases at J; junction bases unmatched: 11. The CDR3 loop spans 14 amino acids. In the original processing: Amplification from reference gene primers served as the basis for estimated nucleated cell counts. The data were produced by immunoSEQ multiplex PCR, yet TCRdb's version contains in-frame clones alone and is incomplete. That table furnishes V, J and clone size, whereas the DNA furnished D and trimming. Here the sample spans approximately 120,000 clones, approximately 87% being singletons. The sequence derives from a woman aged 55-69 years with acute or convalescent COVID-19. The material sequenced was peripheral blood. The chain combines TRBV14 with TRBJ1-2, with 7 nucleotides matching TRBD1. CDR3 sequence (DNA): TGTGCCAGCAGCGTTCGACAGGGAATGGGGGGCTACACCTTC. It specifies CASSVRQGMGGYTF.